The source of this T cell receptor beta chain is a study of blood T cell repertoires in COVID-19. Study information: Sample material is recorded as cDNA or gDNA derived from T cells, B-cell-depleted T cells, or PBMCs.

V lost 5 bases to trimming and J lost 4 bases, with 18 bases between them. Germline CDR1 reads SSHAT; CDR2 reads FNYEAQ (reference sequence). The CDR3 covers 15 residues. Here immunoSEQ multiplex PCR was the method, and the copy in TCRdb shows in-frame clones only, minus some. The sample carries fewer than 500,000 clones, around 89% recorded once. This rearrangement joins TRBV7-7 to TRBJ2-7; D is possibly TRBD1 (6 bases). The clonotype was recovered from a woman aged 25 to 39 with acute or convalescent COVID-19. The sequenced sample consisted of peripheral blood. The CDR3 DNA sequence: TGTGCCAGCAGCCCGGGACATGGAACGGGGTACGAGCAGTACTTC. It specifies CASSPGHGTGYEQYF.